One sample yielded the 2 T cell receptor beta chains listed below, sequenced in a study of shared clonotypes between healthy human individuals. Profiling relied on immunoSEQ multiplex PCR, and the TCRdb table lists in-frame clones only, not all of them. The data show approximately 350,000 clones, 96% seen once. The sequenced sample was memory CD8+ T cells sorted from blood. The subset is: CD45RO+ cells pooled with CCR7-negative TemRA cells. The receptors here all came from a man younger than 40 in good health.

The rearrangement uses TRBV2 and TRBJ1-6; D is uncertain. Trimming took 6 bases from V and 7 from J, leaving 13 bases between them. The germline CDR1 and CDR2 sequences are SNHLY and FYNNEI. This CDR3 region has 14 residues. Here the CDR3 DNA reads TGTGCCAGCAGGGGAGGGAAGGGCAATTCACCCCTCCACTTT. Translation gives CASRGGKGNSPLHF.

V gene TRBV28 combines with J gene TRBJ1-4; perhaps TRBD1 as D (5 bases). The CDR3 covers 16 residues. The ends were cut back, 6 bases at V and 3 bases at J, with 17 bases in the middle. Germline V gives CDR1 MDHEN, CDR2 SYDVKM. The CDR3 protein is CASRKTSGSANEKLFF. The CDR3 DNA reads as TGTGCCAGCAGAAAAACGTCAGGGTCGGCTAATGAAAAACTGTTTTTT. The full variable domain, its missing parts supplied by reference TRBV28 and TRBJ1-4, is DVKVTQSSRYLVKRTGEKVFLECVQDMDHENMFWYRQDPGLGLRLIYFSYDVKMKEKGDIPEGYSVSREKKERFSLILESASTNQTSMYLCASRKTSGSANEKLFFGSGTQLSVL.